One sample yielded the 9 T cell receptor beta chains listed below, sequenced in a study of blood T cell repertoires in COVID-19. Profiled with immunoSEQ multiplex PCR; TCRdb holds only in-frame clones, not every one. The data show about 200,000 clones, 60% to 85% seen once. Sequencing was performed on peripheral blood. Source of these receptors: a woman in her seventies with acute or convalescent COVID-19.

The J gene is TRBJ1-2, the V gene TRBV18; a possible D gene is TRBD1 (6 bases). The CDR3 covers 17 residues. Per the germline V gene, CDR1 is KGHSH and CDR2 is LQKENI. Trimming cost V 5 bases and J 1 base, with 20 bases left between them. The CDR3 nucleotides are TGTGCCAGCTCAGGCGTCTCCCGGGACACCTTTAACTATGGCTACACCTTC. It translates to CASSGVSRDTFNYGYTF. Full variable domain (outside the CDR3, taken from reference TRBV18 and TRBJ1-2): NAGVMQNPRHLVRRRGQEARLRCSPMKGHSHVYWYRQLPEEGLKFMVYLQKENIIDESGMPKERFSAEFPKEGPSILRIQQVVRGDSAAYFCASSGVSRDTFNYGYTFGSGTRLTVV.

The chain has TRBV3-1 (or the pseudogene TRBV3-2) and TRBJ2-3; 13 bases align to TRBD2. Trimming cost V 6 bases and J 6 bases; bases outside gene matches: 9. In germline, CDR1 is LGHDT, CDR2 YNNKEL (reference sequence). The CDR3 has 16 residues. CDR3 sequence (DNA): TGTGCCAGCAGGTTGCAAGGGACTAGCGGGACGGATACGCAGTATTTT. Translation gives CASRLQGTSGTDTQYF.

The chain combines TRBV27 with TRBJ2-1; 10 bases agree with TRBD1. V dropped 5 bases and J dropped 2; count of bases not matched to a gene: 9. The CDR3 covers 17 residues. The germline V gene has CDR1 MNHEY and CDR2 SMNVEV (reference sequence). This CDR3 is CASSPEPGTGAYNEQFF. CDR3 bases: TGTGCCAGCAGTCCCGAACCCGGGACAGGGGCCTACAATGAGCAGTTCTTC.

This chain links TRBV11-2 with TRBJ2-4, with 8 bases identical to TRBD2. The V gene's germline CDR1 is SGHAT and CDR2 FQNNGV. The V and J ends lost 5 bases and 1 base, in that order; junction bases with no gene match: 10. The CDR3 is 17 amino acids. The CDR3 nucleotides read TGTGCCAGCAGCCACAGACCGTCTAGCGGGGCCAAAAACATTCAGTACTTC. It yields the protein CASSHRPSSGAKNIQYF.

This chain joins TRBV4-1 and TRBJ2-1; 8 nucleotides align to TRBD2. J gave up 3 bases and V 0 bases, and 1 base lay outside the gene matches. Germline V gene sequence: CDR1 MGHRA, CDR2 YSYEKL. This CDR3 is built from 15 residues. In nucleotides, the CDR3 is TGCGCCAGCAGCCAAGATACTAGCGGCTACAATGAGCAGTTCTTC. This gives the protein CASSQDTSGYNEQFF.

The V and J genes are TRBV7-3 and TRBJ2-2; the match to TRBD1 covers 7 bases. The CDR3 is 15 residues long. Unmatched junction bases numbered 7, after V lost 5 bases and J lost 4 bases. Germline loops: CDR1 SGHTA, CDR2 FQGTGA. The CDR3 DNA reads as TGTGCCAGCAGCCCCCGACAGGGTACCACCGGGGAGCTGTTTTTT. As protein: CASSPRQGTTGELFF.

CDR3 protein: CASSLGARKETQYF. CDR3 nucleotide sequence: TGTGCCAGCAGCTTAGGGGCCAGGAAAGAGACCCAGTACTTC. This chain joins TRBV7-2 and TRBJ2-5; D is unclear. V dropped 1 base and J dropped 3 bases, with 9 bases sitting between them. The germline V gene has CDR1 SGHTA and CDR2 FQGNSA. The CDR3 spans 14 residues.

This rearrangement joins TRBV10-1 to TRBJ2-2; TRBD2 matches at 7 bases. Unmatched junction bases numbered 2, after V lost 8 bases and J lost 2 bases. Germline V gene lookup returns CDR1 WNHNN and CDR2 SYGVQD (reference sequence). CDR3 length: 13 amino acids. CDR3 loop: CASGGDNTGELFF. CDR3 in DNA: TGCGCCAGCGGGGGGGACAACACCGGGGAGCTGTTTTTT.

This chain uses TRBV6-4 with TRBJ2-1; 8 bases fit TRBD2. Per the germline V gene, CDR1 is MRHNA and CDR2 is SNTAGT. V lost 4 bases, J lost 6 bases, and 8 bases stayed unmatched. The CDR3 runs 15 residues. The CDR3 nucleotides read TGTGCCAGCAGTGGGGGATTAGCGGGGATCAATGAGCAGTTCTTC. The encoded protein is CASSGGLAGINEQFF.